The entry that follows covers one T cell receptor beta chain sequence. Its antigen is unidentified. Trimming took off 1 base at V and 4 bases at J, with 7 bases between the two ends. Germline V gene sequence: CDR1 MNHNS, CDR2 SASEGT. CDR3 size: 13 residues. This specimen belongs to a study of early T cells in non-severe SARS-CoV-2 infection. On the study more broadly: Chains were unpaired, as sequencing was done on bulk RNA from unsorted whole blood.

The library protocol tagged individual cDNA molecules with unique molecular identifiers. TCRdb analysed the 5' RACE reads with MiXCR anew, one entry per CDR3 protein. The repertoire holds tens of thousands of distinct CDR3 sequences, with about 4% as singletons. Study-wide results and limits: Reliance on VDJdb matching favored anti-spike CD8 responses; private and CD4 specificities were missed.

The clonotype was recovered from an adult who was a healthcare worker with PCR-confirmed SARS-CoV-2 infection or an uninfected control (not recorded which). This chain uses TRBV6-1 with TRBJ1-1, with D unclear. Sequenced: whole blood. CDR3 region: CASSEGVSTEAFF. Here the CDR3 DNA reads TGTGCCAGCAGTGAAGGGGTGAGCACTGAAGCTTTCTTT.